The source of this T cell receptor (beta chain) is a study of control samples from healthy donors and cancer patients. Repertoires were generated with immunoSEQ multiplex PCR, while TCRdb's copy carries only in-frame clones and drops some. This repertoire includes about 210,000 clones. The sequence was collected from a woman under 40 in good health. The sample was blood.

CDR3 coding DNA: TGTGCCAGCAGCTTGTCCAGGGTCCTCATAGCCAAAAACATTCAGTACTTC. It codes for CASSLSRVLIAKNIQYF. J is TRBJ2-4 and V is TRBV7-8; perhaps TRBD1 as D (5 bases). The germline CDR1 and CDR2 sequences are SGHVS and FQNEAQ. Deletions cut 3 bases from V and 0 bases from J, with 15 bases between. The CDR3 totals 17 residues.